The clone carrying this TCR beta chain appeared a few times. This record belongs to a study of T cells in localized non-small cell lung cancer. CDR1 and CDR2 from the germline V gene are SNHLY and FYNNEI. The CDR3 extends over 15 amino acids. After removal of 4 bases from V and 4 bases from J, the junction contained 3 bases not matched to a gene. The table came from immunoSEQ multiplex PCR; TCRdb's copy has only in-frame clones and leaves some out. The sample has 50,000 to 65,000 clones, roughly four fifths seen once. This receptor was identified in a man aged 40-75 years with stage II lung adenocarcinoma. The chain joins TRBV2 to TRBJ2-6, with 8 bases aligning to TRBD1. This sample comprised PBMCs, obtained before any cancer treatment. The CDR3 DNA is TGTGCCAGCAGTGGCACAGGGGGAGGGGCCAACGTCCTGACTTTC. This codes for CASSGTGGGANVLTF.